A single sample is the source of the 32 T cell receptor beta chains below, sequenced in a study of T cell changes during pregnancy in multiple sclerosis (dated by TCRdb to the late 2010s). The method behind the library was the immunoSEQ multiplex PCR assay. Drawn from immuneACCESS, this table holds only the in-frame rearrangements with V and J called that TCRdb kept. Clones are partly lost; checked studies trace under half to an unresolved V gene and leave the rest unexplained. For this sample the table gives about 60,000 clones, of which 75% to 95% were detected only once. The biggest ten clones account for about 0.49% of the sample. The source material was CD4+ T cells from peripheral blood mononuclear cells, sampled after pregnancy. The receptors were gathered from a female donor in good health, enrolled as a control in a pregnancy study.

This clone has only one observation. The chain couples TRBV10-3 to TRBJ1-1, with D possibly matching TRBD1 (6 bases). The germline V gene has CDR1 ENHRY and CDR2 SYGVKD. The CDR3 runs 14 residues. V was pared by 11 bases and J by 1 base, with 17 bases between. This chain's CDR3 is CAAGAGGANTEAFF. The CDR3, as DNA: TGTGCCGCGGGGGCCGGGGGGGCGAACACTGAAGCTTTCTTT.

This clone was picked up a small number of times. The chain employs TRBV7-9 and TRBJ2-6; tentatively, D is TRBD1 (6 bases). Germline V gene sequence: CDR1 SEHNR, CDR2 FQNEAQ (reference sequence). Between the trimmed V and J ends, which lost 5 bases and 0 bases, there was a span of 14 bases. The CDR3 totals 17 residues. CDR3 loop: CASSTRQALSGANVLTF. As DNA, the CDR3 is TGTGCCAGCAGCACGAGACAGGCGCTCTCTGGGGCCAACGTCCTGACTTTC.

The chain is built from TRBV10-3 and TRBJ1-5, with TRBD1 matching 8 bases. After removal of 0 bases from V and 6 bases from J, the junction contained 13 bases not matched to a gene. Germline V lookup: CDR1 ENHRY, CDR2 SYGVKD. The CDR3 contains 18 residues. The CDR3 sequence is CAISESMDRENRRQPQHF. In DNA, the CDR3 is TGTGCCATCAGTGAGTCGATGGACAGGGAAAACCGGCGTCAGCCCCAGCATTTT.

CDR3 sequence (DNA): TGTGCCTGGAGTGGCCAACTCGGAGATCAGCCCCAGCATTTT. Its protein product is CAWSGQLGDQPQHF. The chain joins TRBV30 to TRBJ1-5; D gene unclear. Germline CDR1 and CDR2: GTSNPN and SVGIG (reference sequence). V was pared by 1 base and J by 5 bases, with 12 bases between. The CDR3 covers 14 residues.

CDR3 bases: TGTGCCAGCAGTTACTCTAAACGGGTTAGCACAGATACGCAGTATTTT. Its protein product is CASSYSKRVSTDTQYF. The chain links TRBV6-5 to TRBJ2-3; D unclear. Germline loops: CDR1 MNHEY, CDR2 SVGAGI. This CDR3 is 16 amino acids long. Trimming shortened V by 0 bases and J by 0 bases, and 10 bases separated the two germline ends.

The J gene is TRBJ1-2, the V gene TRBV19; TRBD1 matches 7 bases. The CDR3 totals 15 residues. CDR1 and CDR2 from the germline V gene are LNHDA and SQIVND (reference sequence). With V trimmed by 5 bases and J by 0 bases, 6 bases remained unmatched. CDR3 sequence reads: CASSSQGDPNYGYTF. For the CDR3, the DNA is TGTGCCAGTAGTTCCCAGGGGGACCCTAACTATGGCTACACCTTC.

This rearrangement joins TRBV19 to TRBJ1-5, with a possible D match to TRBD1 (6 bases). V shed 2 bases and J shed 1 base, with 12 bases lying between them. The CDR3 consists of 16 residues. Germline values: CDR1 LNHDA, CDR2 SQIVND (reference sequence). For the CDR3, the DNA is TGTGCCAGTAGTATATGGGGGCGTAAAAGCAATCAGCCCCAGCATTTT. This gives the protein CASSIWGRKSNQPQHF.

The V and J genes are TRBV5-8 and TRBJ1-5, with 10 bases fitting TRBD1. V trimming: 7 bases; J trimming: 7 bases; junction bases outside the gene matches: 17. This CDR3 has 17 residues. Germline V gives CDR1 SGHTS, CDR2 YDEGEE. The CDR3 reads CASSSGGTTGGRQPQHF. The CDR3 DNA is TGTGCCAGCTCTTCTGGAGGTACGACAGGGGGCCGGCAGCCCCAGCATTTT.

The CDR3 coding sequence is TGTGCCAGCTCACCGTCCATAGACACTGAAGCTTTCTTT. This sequence encodes CASSPSIDTEAFF. V is TRBV18 and J is TRBJ1-1; D remains ambiguous. The V gene lost 3 bases and the J gene lost 3 bases, with 8 bases spanning the gap. This CDR3 contains 13 residues. Germline-derived CDR1 and CDR2 are KGHSH and LQKENI.

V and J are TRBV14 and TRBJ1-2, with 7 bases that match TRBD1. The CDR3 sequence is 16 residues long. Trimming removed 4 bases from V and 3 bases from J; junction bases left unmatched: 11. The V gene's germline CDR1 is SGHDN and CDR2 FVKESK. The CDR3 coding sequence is TGTGCCAGCAGCCCGCTCCTACGACAGGGCGACTATGGCTACACCTTC. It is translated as CASSPLLRQGDYGYTF.

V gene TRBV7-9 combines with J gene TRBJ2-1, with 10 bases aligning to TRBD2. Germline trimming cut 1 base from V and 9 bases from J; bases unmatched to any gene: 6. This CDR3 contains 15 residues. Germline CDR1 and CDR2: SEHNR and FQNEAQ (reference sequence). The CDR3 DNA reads TGTGCCAGCAGCTTAGTGAGCGGGGGGGCCGGTGAGCAGTTCTTC. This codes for CASSLVSGGAGEQFF.

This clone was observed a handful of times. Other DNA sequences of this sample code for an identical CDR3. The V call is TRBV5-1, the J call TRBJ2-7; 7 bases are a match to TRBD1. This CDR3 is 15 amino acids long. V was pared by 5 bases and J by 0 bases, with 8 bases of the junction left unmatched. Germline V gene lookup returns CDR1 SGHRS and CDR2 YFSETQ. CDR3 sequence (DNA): TGCGCCAGCAGTTCCGGACAGGTTAGCTCCTACGAGCAGTACTTC. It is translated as CASSSGQVSSYEQYF.

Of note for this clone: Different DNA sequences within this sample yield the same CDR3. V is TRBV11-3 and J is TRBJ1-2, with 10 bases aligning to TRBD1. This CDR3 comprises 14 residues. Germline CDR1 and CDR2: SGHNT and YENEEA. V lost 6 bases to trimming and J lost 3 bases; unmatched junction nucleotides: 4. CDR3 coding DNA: TGTGCCAGCAGTTTGGACAGGGGGGACTATGGCTACACCTTC. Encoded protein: CASSLDRGDYGYTF.

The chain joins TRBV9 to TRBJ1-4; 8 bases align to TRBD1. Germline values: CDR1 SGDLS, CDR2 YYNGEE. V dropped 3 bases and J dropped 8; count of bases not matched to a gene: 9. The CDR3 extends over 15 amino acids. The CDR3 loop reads CASSAWQGAGEKLFF. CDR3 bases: TGTGCCAGCAGCGCGTGGCAGGGGGCAGGGGAAAAACTGTTTTTT.

The DNA of the CDR3 is TGCGCCAGCAGCCAAGAGCGCGGGGGCCCCTCACAAGAGACCCAGTACTTC. Its protein product is CASSQERGGPSQETQYF. V gene TRBV4-1 combines with J gene TRBJ2-5, with D perhaps matching TRBD2 (7 bases). Germline V gene data show CDR1 as MGHRA and CDR2 as YSYEKL. The V end lost 0 bases, the J end lost 2 bases, and 16 bases lay between the germline ends. The CDR3 is 17 residues long.

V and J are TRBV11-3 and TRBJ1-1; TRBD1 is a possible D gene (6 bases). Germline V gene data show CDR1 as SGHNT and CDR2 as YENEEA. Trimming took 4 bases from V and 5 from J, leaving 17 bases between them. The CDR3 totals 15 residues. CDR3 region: CASSSDVAGVTEAFF. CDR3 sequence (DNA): TGTGCCAGCAGCTCAGATGTGGCAGGGGTAACTGAAGCTTTCTTT.

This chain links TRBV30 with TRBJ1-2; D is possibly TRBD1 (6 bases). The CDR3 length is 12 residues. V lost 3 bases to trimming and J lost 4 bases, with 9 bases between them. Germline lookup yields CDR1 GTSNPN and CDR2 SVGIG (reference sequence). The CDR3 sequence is CAWRWDTYGYTF. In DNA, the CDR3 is TGTGCCTGGAGGTGGGACACCTATGGCTACACCTTC.

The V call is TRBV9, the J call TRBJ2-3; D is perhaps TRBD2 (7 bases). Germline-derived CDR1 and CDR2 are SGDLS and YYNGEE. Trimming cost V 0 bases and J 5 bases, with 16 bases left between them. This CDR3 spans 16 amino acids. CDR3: CASSVVGGGAGDTQYF. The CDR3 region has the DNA TGTGCCAGCAGCGTAGTAGGAGGGGGGGCTGGAGATACGCAGTATTTT.

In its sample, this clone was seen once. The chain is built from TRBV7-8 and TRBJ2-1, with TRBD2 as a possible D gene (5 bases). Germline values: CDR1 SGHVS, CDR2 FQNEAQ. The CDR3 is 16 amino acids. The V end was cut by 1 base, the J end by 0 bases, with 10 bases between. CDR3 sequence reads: CASSLGTGSSYNEQFF. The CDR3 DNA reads TGTGCCAGCAGCTTAGGGACGGGGAGCTCCTACAATGAGCAGTTCTTC.

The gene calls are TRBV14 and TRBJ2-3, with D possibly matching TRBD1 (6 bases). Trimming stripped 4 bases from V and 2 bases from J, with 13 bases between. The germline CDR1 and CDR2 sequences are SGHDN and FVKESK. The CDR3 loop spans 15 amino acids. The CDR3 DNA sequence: TGTGCCAGCAGCCCCCTACAGGGTCCCACAGATACGCAGTATTTT. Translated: CASSPLQGPTDTQYF. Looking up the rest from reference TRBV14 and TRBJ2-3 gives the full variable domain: EAGVTQFPSHSVIEKGQTVTLRCDPISGHDNLYWYRRVMGKEIKFLLHFVKESKQDESGMPNNRFLAERTGGTYSTLKVQPAELEDSGVYFCASSPLQGPTDTQYFGPGTRLTVL.

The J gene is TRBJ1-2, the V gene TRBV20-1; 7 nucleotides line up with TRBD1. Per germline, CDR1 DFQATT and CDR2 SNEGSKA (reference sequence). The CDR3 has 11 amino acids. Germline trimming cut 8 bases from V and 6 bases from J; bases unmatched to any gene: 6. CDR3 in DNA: TGCAGTTCTGACAGGGTGCATGGCTACACCTTC. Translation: CSSDRVHGYTF.

The CDR3 nucleotides are TGTGCCAGCAGCCCGACAGGGATGGGCACTGAAGCTTTCTTT. Encoded protein: CASSPTGMGTEAFF. The genes are TRBV7-3 and TRBJ1-1, with 7 bases that match TRBD1. The CDR3 contains 14 residues. Germline V gives CDR1 SGHTA, CDR2 FQGTGA. After removal of 5 bases from V and 4 bases from J, the junction contained 7 bases not matched to a gene.

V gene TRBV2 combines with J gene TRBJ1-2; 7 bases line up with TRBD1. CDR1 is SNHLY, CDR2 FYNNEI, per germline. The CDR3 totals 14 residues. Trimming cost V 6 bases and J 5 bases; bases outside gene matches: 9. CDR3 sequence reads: CASSAPGQLYGYTF. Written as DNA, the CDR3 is TGTGCCAGCAGCGCGCCGGGACAGTTATATGGCTACACCTTC.

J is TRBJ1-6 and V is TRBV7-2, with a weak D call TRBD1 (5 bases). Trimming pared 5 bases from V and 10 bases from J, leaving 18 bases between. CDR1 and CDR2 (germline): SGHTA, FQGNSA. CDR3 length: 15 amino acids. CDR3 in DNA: TGTGCCAGCAGCCCAAGGGGACGGGGGTCCTCACCCCTCCACTTT. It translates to CASSPRGRGSSPLHF.

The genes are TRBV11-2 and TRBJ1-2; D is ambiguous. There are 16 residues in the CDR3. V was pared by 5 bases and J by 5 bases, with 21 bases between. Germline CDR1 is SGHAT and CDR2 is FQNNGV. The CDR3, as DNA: TGTGCCAGCAGCCAAACCACCCCACTAGGAGCGTATGGCTACACCTTC. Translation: CASSQTTPLGAYGYTF.

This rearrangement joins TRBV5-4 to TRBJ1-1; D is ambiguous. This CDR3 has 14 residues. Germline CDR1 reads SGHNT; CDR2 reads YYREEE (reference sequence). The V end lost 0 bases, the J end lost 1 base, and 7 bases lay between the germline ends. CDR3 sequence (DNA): TGTGCCAGCAGCTTGGCGGACTGGAACACTGAAGCTTTCTTT. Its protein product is CASSLADWNTEAFF.

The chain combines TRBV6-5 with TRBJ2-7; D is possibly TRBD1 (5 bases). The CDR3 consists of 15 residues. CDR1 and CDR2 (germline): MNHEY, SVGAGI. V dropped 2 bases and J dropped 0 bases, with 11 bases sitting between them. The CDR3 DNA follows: TGTGCCAGCAGTTACGGGGCAGTCGGCTCCTACGAGCAGTACTTC. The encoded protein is CASSYGAVGSYEQYF.

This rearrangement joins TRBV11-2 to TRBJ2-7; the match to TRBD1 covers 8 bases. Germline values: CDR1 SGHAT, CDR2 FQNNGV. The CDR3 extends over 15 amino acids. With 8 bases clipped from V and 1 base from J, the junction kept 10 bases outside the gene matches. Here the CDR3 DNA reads TGTGCCAGCCGTCACCTACGACAGGGGTCCTACGAGCAGTACTTC. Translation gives CASRHLRQGSYEQYF.

CDR3 sequence reads: CASSLESDSGYEQYF. As DNA, the CDR3 is TGTGCCAGCAGCTTAGAAAGCGATAGCGGCTACGAGCAGTACTTC. V and J are TRBV7-2 and TRBJ2-7; D may be TRBD2 (6 bases). This CDR3 comprises 15 residues. The ends were cut back, 1 base at V and 3 bases at J, with 13 bases in the middle. In germline, CDR1 is SGHTA, CDR2 FQGNSA.

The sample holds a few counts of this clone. CDR3 coding DNA: TGTGCCAGCAGTTTTGGTAGCGGGGGGGCGGGTCGCAATGAGCAGTTCTTC. It encodes CASSFGSGGAGRNEQFF. The chain joins TRBV27 to TRBJ2-1; 11 positions agree with TRBD2. After removal of 3 bases from V and 6 bases from J, the junction contained 10 bases not matched to a gene. CDR1 is MNHEY and CDR2 is SMNVEV in the germline V gene (reference sequence). This CDR3 has 17 amino acids.

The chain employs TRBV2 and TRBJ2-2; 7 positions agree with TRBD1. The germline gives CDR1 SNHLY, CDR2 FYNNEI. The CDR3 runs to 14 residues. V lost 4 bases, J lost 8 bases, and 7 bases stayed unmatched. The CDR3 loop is CASSGGQFGGELFF. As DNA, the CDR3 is TGTGCCAGCAGTGGGGGACAGTTCGGAGGGGAGCTGTTTTTT.

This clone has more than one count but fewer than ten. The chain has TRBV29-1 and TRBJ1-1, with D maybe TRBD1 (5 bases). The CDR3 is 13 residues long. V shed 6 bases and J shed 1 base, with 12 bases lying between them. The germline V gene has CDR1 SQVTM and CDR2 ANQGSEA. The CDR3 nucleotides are TGCAGCGTCCCCGCCACAGGGAACACTGAAGCTTTCTTT. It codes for CSVPATGNTEAFF.